The T cell receptor (beta chain) described here comes from a study of T cells and Merkel cell carcinoma outcomes. This CDR3 has 14 residues. Germline lookup yields CDR1 SGHDT and CDR2 YYEEEE. V was cut by 4 bases and J by 3 bases, with 14 bases left in between. Regarding this clone: Its specificity is not known.

Overall study results and limits: Repertoire plus T-cell density reportedly predicted Merkel cell carcinoma outcomes.

Sequencing used immunoSEQ multiplex PCR; TCRdb keeps in-frame clones, though not all of them. The sample holds thousands of clones, 84% seen once. This TCR derives from a human donor with Merkel cell carcinoma. The source material was tumor tissue from Merkel cell carcinoma. The gene calls are TRBV5-6 and TRBJ2-7, with D perhaps TRBD2 (5 bases). CDR3 nucleotides: TGTGCCAGCAGCATCGGACTCGAGCGCTACGAGCAGTACTTC. This codes for CASSIGLERYEQYF.